This TCR beta chain was sequenced during a study of blood T cell repertoires in COVID-19. Study context: There were acute and convalescent COVID-19 samples, and they came from the United States, Italy and Spain. PBMCs, B-cell-depleted T cells, or T cells were the source of the cDNA or gDNA that made up the material.

Under the authors' procedure: Estimates of nucleated cell counts were drawn from the amplification of reference gene primers. The assay was immunoSEQ multiplex PCR, and TCRdb's table has in-frame clones only and misses some. V, J and clone size derive from that table, while D and trimming were established from the DNA sequence. In the table there are under 30,000 clones, 85% to 90% of which are singletons. Germline CDR1 reads LGHDT; CDR2 reads YNNKEL (reference sequence). The ends lost 2 bases at V and 2 bases at J; junction bases unmatched: 2. The CDR3 is 14 residues long. V and J are TRBV3-1 (or the pseudogene TRBV3-2) and TRBJ2-7, with TRBD1 identical over 8 bases. Sample: peripheral blood. This receptor was obtained from a human donor with active COVID-19. The donor label of this sample is uncertain. The CDR3 here is CASSQRQGTYEQYF. CDR3 DNA sequence: TGTGCCAGCAGCCAAAGACAGGGGACCTACGAGCAGTACTTC.